This T cell receptor beta chain was identified in a study of cytomegalovirus exposure and HLA in healthy donors. Regarding this clone: Antigen: not known.

The trim removed 9 bases at V and 1 base at J, leaving 8 bases unmatched. The CDR3 is made up of 16 amino acids. Germline values: CDR1 LNHDA, CDR2 SQIVND (reference sequence). A multiplex PCR was run with 60 Vbeta primers and 13 Jbeta primers. In the original workflow: The authors later counted about 80 million unique TCR beta chains, 9 million to 14 million of them shared. The table came from immunoSEQ multiplex PCR; TCRdb's copy has only in-frame clones and leaves some out. For V, J and clone size, that table is used; D and trimming come from the DNA. The table records approximately 150,000 clones, approximately 71% of them present only once. Study-wide results and caveats: While the bulk of TCR sequences proved rare, some public TCRs turned up in many donors.

The V and J genes are TRBV19 and TRBJ1-5, with 11 bases identical to TRBD1. The source is a young man in good health and CMV-seropositive. What was sequenced was PBMCs. In nucleotides, the CDR3 is TGTGCCAGCATCAGGACAGGGGGCAAGAGCAATCAGCCCCAGCATTTT. It specifies CASIRTGGKSNQPQHF.